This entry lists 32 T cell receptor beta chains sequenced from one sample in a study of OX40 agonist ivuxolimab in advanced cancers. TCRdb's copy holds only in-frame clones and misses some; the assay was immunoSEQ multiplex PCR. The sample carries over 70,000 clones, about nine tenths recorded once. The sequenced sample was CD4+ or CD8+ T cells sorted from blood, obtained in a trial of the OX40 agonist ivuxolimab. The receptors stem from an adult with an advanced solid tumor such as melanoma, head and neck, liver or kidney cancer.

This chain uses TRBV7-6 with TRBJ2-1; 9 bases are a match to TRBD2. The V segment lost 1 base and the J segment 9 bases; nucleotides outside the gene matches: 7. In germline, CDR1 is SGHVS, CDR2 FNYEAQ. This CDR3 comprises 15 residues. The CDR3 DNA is TGTGCCAGCAGCTTAGAAGCGGGAGGACTGGGTGAGCAGTTCTTC. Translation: CASSLEAGGLGEQFF.

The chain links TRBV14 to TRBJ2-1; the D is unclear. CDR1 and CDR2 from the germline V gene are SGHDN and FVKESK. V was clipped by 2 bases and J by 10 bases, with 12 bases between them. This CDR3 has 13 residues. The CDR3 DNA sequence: TGTGCCAGCAGCCAAAAGTTTCGTCACGAGCAGTTCTTC. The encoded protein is CASSQKFRHEQFF.

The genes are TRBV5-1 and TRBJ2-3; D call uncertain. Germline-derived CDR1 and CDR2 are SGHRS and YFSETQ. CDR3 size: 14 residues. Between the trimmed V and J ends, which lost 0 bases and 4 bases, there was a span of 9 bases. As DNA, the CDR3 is TGCGCCAGCAGCTTGGCCCCAGCCGCAGATACGCAGTATTTT. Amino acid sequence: CASSLAPAADTQYF.

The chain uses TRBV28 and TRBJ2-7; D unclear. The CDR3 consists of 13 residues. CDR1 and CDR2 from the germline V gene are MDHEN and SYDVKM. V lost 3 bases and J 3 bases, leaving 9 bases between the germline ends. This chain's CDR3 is CASSLANGYEQYF. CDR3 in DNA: TGTGCCAGCAGTTTGGCTAACGGCTACGAGCAGTACTTC.

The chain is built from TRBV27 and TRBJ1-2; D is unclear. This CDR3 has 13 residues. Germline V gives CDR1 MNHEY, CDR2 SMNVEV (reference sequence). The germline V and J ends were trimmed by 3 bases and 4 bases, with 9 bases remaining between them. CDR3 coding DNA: TGTGCCAGCAGTTTCAACAGATTCTATGGCTACACCTTC. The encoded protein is CASSFNRFYGYTF.

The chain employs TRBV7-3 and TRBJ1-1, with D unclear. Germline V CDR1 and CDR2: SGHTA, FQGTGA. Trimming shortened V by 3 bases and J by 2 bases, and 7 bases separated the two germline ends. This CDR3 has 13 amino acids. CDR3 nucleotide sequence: TGTGCCAGCAGCTTGACGGGAAACACTGAAGCTTTCTTT. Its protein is CASSLTGNTEAFF.

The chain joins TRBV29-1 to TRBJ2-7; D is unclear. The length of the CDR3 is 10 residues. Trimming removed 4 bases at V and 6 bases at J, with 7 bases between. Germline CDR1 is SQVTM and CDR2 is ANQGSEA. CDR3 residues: CSVVLAEQYF. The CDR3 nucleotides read TGCAGCGTTGTTCTGGCCGAGCAGTACTTC.

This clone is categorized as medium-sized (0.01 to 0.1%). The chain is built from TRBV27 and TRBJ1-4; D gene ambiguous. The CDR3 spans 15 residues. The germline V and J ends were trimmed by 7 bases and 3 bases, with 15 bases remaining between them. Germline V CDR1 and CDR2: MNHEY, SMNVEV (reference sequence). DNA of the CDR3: TGTGCCAGCAAGTTTCAAGGGAGGGCTAATGAAAAACTGTTTTTT. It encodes CASKFQGRANEKLFF.

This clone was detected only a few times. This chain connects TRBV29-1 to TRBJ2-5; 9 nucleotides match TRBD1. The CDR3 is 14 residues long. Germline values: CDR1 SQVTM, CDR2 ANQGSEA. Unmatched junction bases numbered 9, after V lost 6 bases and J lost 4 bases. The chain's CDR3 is CSVVQGALGETQYF. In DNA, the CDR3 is TGCAGCGTAGTACAGGGGGCACTTGGAGAGACCCAGTACTTC.

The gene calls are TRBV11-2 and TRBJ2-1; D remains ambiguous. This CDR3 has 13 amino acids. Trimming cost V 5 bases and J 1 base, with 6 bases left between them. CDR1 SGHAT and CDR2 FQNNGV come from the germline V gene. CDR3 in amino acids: CASSTVSYNEQFF. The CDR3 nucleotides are TGTGCCAGCAGCACAGTTTCCTACAATGAGCAGTTCTTC.

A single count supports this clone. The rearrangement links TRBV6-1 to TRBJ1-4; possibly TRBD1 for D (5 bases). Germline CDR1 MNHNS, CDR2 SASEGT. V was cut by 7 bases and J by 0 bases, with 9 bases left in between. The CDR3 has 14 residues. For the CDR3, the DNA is TGTGCCAGCAATACACAGGCAACTAATGAAAAACTGTTTTTT. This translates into CASNTQATNEKLFF.

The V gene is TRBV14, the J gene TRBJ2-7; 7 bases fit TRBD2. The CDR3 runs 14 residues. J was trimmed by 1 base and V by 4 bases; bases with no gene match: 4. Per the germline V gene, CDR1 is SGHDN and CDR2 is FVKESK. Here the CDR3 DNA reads TGTGCCAGCAGCCGACGGACTAGGTCCTACGAGCAGTACTTC. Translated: CASSRRTRSYEQYF.

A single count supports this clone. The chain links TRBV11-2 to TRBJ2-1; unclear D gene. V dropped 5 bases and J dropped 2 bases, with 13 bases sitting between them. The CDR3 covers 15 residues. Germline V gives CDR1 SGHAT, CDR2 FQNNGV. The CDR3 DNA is TGTGCCAGCAGCCCGGGCCCTGAGACCTACAATGAGCAGTTCTTC. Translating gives CASSPGPETYNEQFF.

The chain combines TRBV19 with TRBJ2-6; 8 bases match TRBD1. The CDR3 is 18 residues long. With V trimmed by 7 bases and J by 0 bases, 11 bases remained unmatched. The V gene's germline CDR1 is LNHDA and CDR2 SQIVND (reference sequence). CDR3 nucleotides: TGTGCCAGTAACCGTCCAGGACAGGGATACTCTGGGGCCAACGTCCTGACTTTC. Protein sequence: CASNRPGQGYSGANVLTF.

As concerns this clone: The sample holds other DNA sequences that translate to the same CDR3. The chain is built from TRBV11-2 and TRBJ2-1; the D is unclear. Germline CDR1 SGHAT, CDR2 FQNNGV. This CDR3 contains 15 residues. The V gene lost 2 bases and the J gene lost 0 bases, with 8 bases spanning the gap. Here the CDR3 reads CASSLSPSSYNEQFF. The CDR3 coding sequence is TGTGCCAGCAGCTTAAGCCCAAGCTCCTACAATGAGCAGTTCTTC. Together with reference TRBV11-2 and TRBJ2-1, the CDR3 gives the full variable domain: EAGVAQSPRYKIIEKRQSVAFWCNPISGHATLYWYQQILGQGPKLLIQFQNNGVVDDSQLPKDRFSAERLKGVDSTLKIQPAKLEDSAVYLCASSLSPSSYNEQFFGPGTRLTVL.

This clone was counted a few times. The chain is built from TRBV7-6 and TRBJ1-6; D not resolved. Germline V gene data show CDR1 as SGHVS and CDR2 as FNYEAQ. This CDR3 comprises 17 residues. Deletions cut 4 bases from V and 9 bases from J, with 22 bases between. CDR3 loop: CASSWGVGEAAFSPLHF. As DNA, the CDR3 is TGTGCCAGCAGCTGGGGAGTGGGAGAGGCGGCTTTTTCACCCCTCCACTTT.

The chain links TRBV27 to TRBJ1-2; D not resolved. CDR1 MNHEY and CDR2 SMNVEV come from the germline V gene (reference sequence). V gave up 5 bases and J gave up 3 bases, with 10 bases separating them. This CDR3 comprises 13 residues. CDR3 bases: TGTGCCAGCAGTCGACGGGCCCACTATGGCTACACCTTC. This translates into CASSRRAHYGYTF.

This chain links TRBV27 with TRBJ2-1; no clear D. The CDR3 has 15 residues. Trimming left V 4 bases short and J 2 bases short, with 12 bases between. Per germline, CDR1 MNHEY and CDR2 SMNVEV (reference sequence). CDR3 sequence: CASSYDNPTYNEQFF. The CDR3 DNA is TGTGCCAGCAGTTATGACAACCCTACCTACAATGAGCAGTTCTTC.

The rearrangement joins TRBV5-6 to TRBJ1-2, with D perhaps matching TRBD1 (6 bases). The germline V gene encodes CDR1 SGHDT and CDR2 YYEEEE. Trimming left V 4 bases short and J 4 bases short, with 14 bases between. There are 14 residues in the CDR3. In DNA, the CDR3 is TGTGCCAGCAGCCCCAACCCGGACAGCTATGGCTACACCTTC. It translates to CASSPNPDSYGYTF.

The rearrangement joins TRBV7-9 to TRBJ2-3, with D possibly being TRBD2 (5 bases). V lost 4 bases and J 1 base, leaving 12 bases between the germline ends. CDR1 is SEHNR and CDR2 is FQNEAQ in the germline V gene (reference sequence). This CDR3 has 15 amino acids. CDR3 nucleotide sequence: TGTGCCAGCAGCTATCATAAACTAGGCACAGATACGCAGTATTTT. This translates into CASSYHKLGTDTQYF.

CDR3 amino acids: CASRPGQSNEKLFF. The CDR3 nucleotides read TGCGCCAGCAGACCGGGACAGAGTAATGAAAAACTGTTTTTT. The chain recombines TRBV5-1 with TRBJ1-4, with TRBD1 identical over 7 bases. CDR1 is SGHRS and CDR2 is YFSETQ in the germline V gene. The CDR3 runs 14 residues. The ends lost 5 bases at V and 4 bases at J; junction bases unmatched: 5.

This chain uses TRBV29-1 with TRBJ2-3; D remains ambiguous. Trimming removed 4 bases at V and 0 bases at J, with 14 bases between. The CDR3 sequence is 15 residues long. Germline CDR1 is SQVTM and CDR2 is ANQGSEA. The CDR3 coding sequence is TGCAGCGTTGTAGGAACGGAACCTAGCACAGATACGCAGTATTTT. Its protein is CSVVGTEPSTDTQYF.

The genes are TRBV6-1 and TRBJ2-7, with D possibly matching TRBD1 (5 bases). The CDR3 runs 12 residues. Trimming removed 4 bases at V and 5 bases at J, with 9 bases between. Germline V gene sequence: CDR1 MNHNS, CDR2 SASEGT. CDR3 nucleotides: TGTGCCAGCAGTGGCACAGGTCACGAGCAGTACTTC. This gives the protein CASSGTGHEQYF.

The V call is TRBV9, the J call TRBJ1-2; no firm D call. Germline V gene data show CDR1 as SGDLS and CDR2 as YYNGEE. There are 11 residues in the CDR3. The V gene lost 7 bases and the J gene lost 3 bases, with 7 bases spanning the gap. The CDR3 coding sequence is TGTGCCAGCGAGAGCTACTATGGCTACACCTTC. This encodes CASESYYGYTF.

The CDR3 sequence: CASSSPGVGNEKLFF. The CDR3 nucleotides are TGTGCCAGCAGCTCCCCAGGGGTGGGTAATGAAAAACTGTTTTTT. The V and J genes are TRBV7-6 and TRBJ1-4; weak D call: TRBD1 (6 bases). The length of the CDR3 is 15 residues. V lost 4 bases and J 4 bases, leaving 13 bases between the germline ends. Germline V CDR1 and CDR2: SGHVS, FNYEAQ.

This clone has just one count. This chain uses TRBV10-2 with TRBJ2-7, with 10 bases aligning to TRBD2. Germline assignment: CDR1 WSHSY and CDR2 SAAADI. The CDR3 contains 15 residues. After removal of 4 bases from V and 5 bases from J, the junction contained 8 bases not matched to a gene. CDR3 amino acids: CASSVSGGAGNEQYF. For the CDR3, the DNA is TGCGCCAGCAGTGTGAGCGGGGGGGCCGGTAACGAGCAGTACTTC.

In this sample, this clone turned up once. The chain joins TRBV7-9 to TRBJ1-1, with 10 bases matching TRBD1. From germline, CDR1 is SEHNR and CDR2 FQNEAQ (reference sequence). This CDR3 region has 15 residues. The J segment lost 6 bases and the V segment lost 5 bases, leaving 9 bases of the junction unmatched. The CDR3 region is CASSEWTGGNSEAFF. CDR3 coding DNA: TGTGCCAGCAGCGAATGGACAGGGGGAAACTCTGAAGCTTTCTTT. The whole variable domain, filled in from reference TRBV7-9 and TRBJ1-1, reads DTGVSQNPRHKITKRGQNVTFRCDPISEHNRLYWYRQTLGQGPEFLTYFQNEAQLEKSRLLSDRFSAERPKGSFSTLEIQRTEQGDSAMYLCASSEWTGGNSEAFFGQGTRLTVV.

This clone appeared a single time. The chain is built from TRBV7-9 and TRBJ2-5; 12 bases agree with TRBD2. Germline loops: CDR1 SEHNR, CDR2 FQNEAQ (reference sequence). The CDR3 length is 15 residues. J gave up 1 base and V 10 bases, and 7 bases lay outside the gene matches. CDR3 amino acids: CATSGTSGPQETQYF. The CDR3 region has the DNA TGTGCCACATCAGGGACTAGCGGGCCCCAAGAGACCCAGTACTTC.

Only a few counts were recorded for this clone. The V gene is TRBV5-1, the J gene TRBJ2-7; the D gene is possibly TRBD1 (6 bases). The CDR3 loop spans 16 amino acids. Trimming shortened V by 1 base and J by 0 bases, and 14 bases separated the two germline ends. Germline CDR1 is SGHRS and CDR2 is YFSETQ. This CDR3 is CASSLLGAVASYEQYF. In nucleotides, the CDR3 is TGCGCCAGCAGCTTGTTGGGGGCAGTCGCCTCCTACGAGCAGTACTTC.

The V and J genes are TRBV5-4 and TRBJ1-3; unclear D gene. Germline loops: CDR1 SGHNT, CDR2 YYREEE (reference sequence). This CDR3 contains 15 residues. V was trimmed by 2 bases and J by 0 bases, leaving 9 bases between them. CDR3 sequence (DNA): TGTGCCAGCAGCTTAAATGCTTTCTCTGGAAACACCATATATTTT. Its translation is CASSLNAFSGNTIYF.

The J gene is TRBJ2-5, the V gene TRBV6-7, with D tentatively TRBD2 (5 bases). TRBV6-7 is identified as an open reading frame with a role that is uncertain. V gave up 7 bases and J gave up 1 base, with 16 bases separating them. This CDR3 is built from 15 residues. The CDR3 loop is CASTFGVLGQETQYF. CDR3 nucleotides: TGTGCCAGCACCTTCGGGGTTTTGGGCCAAGAGACCCAGTACTTC.

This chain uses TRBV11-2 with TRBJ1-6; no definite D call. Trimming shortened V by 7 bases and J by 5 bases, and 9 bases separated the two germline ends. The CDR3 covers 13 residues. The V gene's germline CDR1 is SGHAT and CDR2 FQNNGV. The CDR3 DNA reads TGTGCCAGCAAACGGCGGGATAATTCACCCCTCCACTTT. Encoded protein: CASKRRDNSPLHF.